These T cell receptor beta chains were read from a single sample in a study of blood T cell repertoires in COVID-19. Sequenced by immunoSEQ multiplex PCR; TCRdb stores in-frame clones only, minus some. The sample records over 70,000 clones, approximately 71% being singletons. Sequencing was performed on peripheral blood. These receptors originate from a man aged 65-85 years with COVID-19, enrolled during active disease. The CDR3 runs from the conserved cysteine through the conserved F or W. The order of the fields is D gene, V gene, J gene, clone size, CDR3 protein, CDR3 DNA. D genes are given only for firm matches. Clone size is shown for a subset of rows, as once, few, many or a class of expanded clone.

TRBD1	TRBV7-2	TRBJ1-1	NA	CASSAQGGNTEAFF	TGTGCCAGCAGCGCCCAGGGGGGGAACACTGAAGCTTTCTTT
TRBD1	TRBV7-2	TRBJ1-1	NA	CASSFAGGVSEAFF	TGTGCCAGCAGCTTCGCAGGGGGCGTATCTGAAGCTTTCTTT
TRBD1	TRBV6-5	TRBJ2-1	NA	CASILGTGKNEQFF	TGTGCCAGCATCCTCGGGACAGGGAAGAATGAGCAGTTCTTC
NA	TRBV3-1/TRBV3-2	TRBJ2-7	NA	CAAGGGSWYEQYF	TGTGCCGCCGGGGGCGGGAGTTGGTACGAGCAGTACTTC
TRBD2	TRBV14	TRBJ2-2	NA	CASSPGGTGELFF	TGTGCCAGCAGCCCCGGGGGGACCGGGGAGCTGTTTTTT
NA	TRBV3-1/TRBV3-2	TRBJ2-3	NA	CASSPQGNTQYF	TGTGCCAGCAGCCCACAGGGCAATACGCAGTATTTT
NA	TRBV3-1/TRBV3-2	TRBJ2-5	NA	CASSQDWGGRETQYF	TGTGCCAGCAGCCAAGATTGGGGAGGCCGGGAGACCCAGTACTTC
TRBD1	TRBV11-3	TRBJ2-7	NA	CASSLGQGTYEQYF	TGTGCCAGCAGCTTAGGACAGGGGACCTACGAGCAGTACTTC
TRBD2	TRBV7-2	TRBJ2-7	NA	CASRETSGSYYEQYF	TGTGCCAGCAGAGAGACTAGCGGGAGCTACTACGAGCAGTACTTC
TRBD2	TRBV6-4	TRBJ2-2	NA	CASRREAGVGTGELFF	TGTGCCAGCCGGCGAGAAGCGGGAGTCGGCACCGGGGAGCTGTTTTTT
NA	TRBV3-1/TRBV3-2	TRBJ2-2	NA	CASSQGGNTGELFF	TGTGCCAGCAGCCAGGGGGGAAACACCGGGGAGCTGTTTTTT
TRBD1	TRBV4-3	TRBJ2-7	NA	CASSQAGQGAYEQYF	TGCGCCAGCAGCCAAGCCGGACAGGGGGCCTACGAGCAGTACTTC
TRBD1	TRBV6-2/TRBV6-3	TRBJ1-5	NA	CASSYETGGRGNQPQHF	TGTGCCAGCAGTTACGAGACAGGGGGCCGAGGCAATCAGCCCCAGCATTTT
NA	TRBV4-2	TRBJ1-5	NA	CASSQDVRGIGQPQHF	TGTGCCAGCAGCCAAGATGTTCGAGGGATTGGTCAGCCCCAGCATTTT
NA	TRBV7-3	TRBJ1-5	NA	CASSLTGDQPQHF	TGTGCCAGCAGCTTAACAGGGGATCAGCCCCAGCATTTT
NA	TRBV7-8	TRBJ2-1	NA	CASSLMASRIEFF	TGTGCCAGCAGCTTAATGGCGTCTAGGATCGAGTTCTTC
TRBD2	TRBV7-3	TRBJ2-1	once	CASSSLGSGSNEQFF	TGTGCCAGCAGCTCCTTGGGTAGCGGGAGCAATGAGCAGTTCTTC
NA	TRBV5-4	TRBJ1-3	NA	CASSLAGPGNTIYF	TGTGCCAGCAGCTTGGCAGGGCCAGGAAACACCATATATTTT
NA	TRBV19	TRBJ1-1	NA	CASDTGLNTEAFF	TGTGCCAGCGACACAGGGTTGAACACTGAAGCTTTCTTT
NA	TRBV14	TRBJ2-6	NA	CASSHTTGFSGANVLTF	TGTGCCAGCAGTCATACTACAGGTTTCTCTGGGGCCAACGTCCTGACTTTC
TRBD1	TRBV2	TRBJ2-1	NA	CASSRTGAYNEQFF	TGTGCCAGCAGTCGGACAGGGGCCTACAATGAGCAGTTCTTC
TRBD1	TRBV9	TRBJ2-7	NA	CASSARDRVYEQYF	TGTGCCAGCAGCGCCCGGGACAGGGTCTACGAGCAGTACTTC
TRBD1	TRBV5-1	TRBJ1-4	NA	CASSLVTGGAGNEKLFF	TGCGCCAGCAGCTTGGTGACAGGGGGCGCAGGAAATGAAAAACTGTTTTTT
TRBD2	TRBV7-3	TRBJ2-2	once	CASSSSGLSDTGELFF	TGTGCCAGCAGCTCTAGCGGACTTTCGGACACCGGGGAGCTGTTTTTT
TRBD1	TRBV7-6	TRBJ1-5	NA	CASSLGTGNNQPQHF	TGTGCCAGCAGCCTCGGGACAGGGAATAATCAGCCCCAGCATTTT
NA	TRBV5-1	TRBJ1-5	few	CASSLDNSNQPQHF	TGCGCCAGCAGCTTGGACAATAGCAATCAGCCCCAGCATTTT
NA	TRBV29-1	TRBJ2-1	NA	CSVESAASYNEQFF	TGCAGCGTTGAATCCGCGGCGTCCTACAATGAGCAGTTCTTC
TRBD2	TRBV6-2/TRBV6-3	TRBJ2-1	NA	CASTPGREVNNEQFF	TGTGCCAGCACCCCAGGGCGGGAGGTAAACAATGAGCAGTTCTTC
NA	TRBV11-3	TRBJ2-2	NA	CASSLVGGKYTGELFF	TGTGCCAGCAGCTTAGTAGGCGGGAAGTACACCGGGGAGCTGTTTTTT
NA	TRBV28	TRBJ1-4	NA	CASRYRVREKLFF	TGTGCCAGCAGATACAGGGTACGGGAAAAACTGTTTTTT
TRBD2	TRBV27	TRBJ2-7	few	CASSLDPRREKGQYF	TGTGCCAGCAGTTTAGACCCCCGGCGGGAGAAGGGGCAGTACTTC
NA	TRBV18	TRBJ2-7	once	CASSRGTSTYEQYF	TGTGCCAGCTCACGGGGGACATCCACCTACGAGCAGTACTTC
TRBD1	TRBV2	TRBJ1-2	NA	CASSGTANYGYTF	TGTGCCAGCAGCGGGACAGCTAACTATGGCTACACCTTC
NA	TRBV19	TRBJ2-1	once	CATLGGAGQIAYNEQFF	TGTGCCACCCTAGGCGGAGCGGGACAAATCGCCTACAATGAGCAGTTCTTC